This T cell receptor (beta chain) is drawn from a study of technical replicates of blood from several donors. Between the trimmed V and J ends, which lost 0 bases and 6 bases, there was a span of 11 bases. CDR1 KGHSH and CDR2 LQKENI come from the germline V gene. The CDR3 consists of 14 residues. Sequencing was performed with immunoSEQ multiplex PCR; in TCRdb, only in-frame clones are kept and a portion is missing. The sample lists around 85,000 clones, over 90% occurring once. Sequences were obtained from T cells isolated from PBMCs. V is TRBV18 and J is TRBJ1-1; possible D gene TRBD1, 6 bases. The clonotype was recovered from a human donor in good health. DNA for the CDR3: TGTGCCAGCTCACCACCGTGGGGGCACCCTGAAGCTTTCTTT. Amino acids: CASSPPWGHPEAFF.